These 18 T cell receptor beta chains share one sample of origin, sequenced in a study of blood T cell repertoires in COVID-19. Sequenced by immunoSEQ multiplex PCR; TCRdb stores in-frame clones only, minus some. The sample records about 74,000 clones, roughly 88% being singletons. Sequences were obtained from peripheral blood. These receptors all stem from a woman older than 75 with active or convalescent COVID-19.

The chain carries TRBV19 and TRBJ2-6; D is unclear. Between the trimmed V and J ends, which lost 6 bases and 0 bases, there was a span of 12 bases. Germline CDR1 and CDR2: LNHDA and SQIVND (reference sequence). The CDR3 runs to 16 residues. The CDR3, as DNA: TGTGCCAGTAGCCTCCTCTTTAGCTCTGGGGCCAACGTCCTGACTTTC. The encoded protein is CASSLLFSSGANVLTF.

The V gene is TRBV11-1, the J gene TRBJ1-2; the D gene is possibly TRBD1 (6 bases). The V and J ends lost 6 bases and 10 bases respectively, with 12 bases between them. Germline values: CDR1 SGHAT, CDR2 FQDESV (reference sequence). This CDR3 is built from 11 residues. CDR3 protein: CASRKQGLYTF. CDR3 bases: TGTGCCAGCAGGAAACAGGGCCTCTACACCTTC.

The chain carries TRBV19 and TRBJ2-2; 11 bases are shared with TRBD1. V lost 9 bases to trimming and J lost 5 bases; unmatched junction nucleotides: 8. The germline V gene encodes CDR1 LNHDA and CDR2 SQIVND (reference sequence). CDR3 length: 15 amino acids. In DNA form, the CDR3 reads TGTGCCAGCAGGACCGGGACAGGGGGTACCGGGGAGCTGTTTTTT. It is translated as CASRTGTGGTGELFF.

This chain uses TRBV24-1 with TRBJ2-2; 9 bases align to TRBD1. The junction had 9 bases not matched to a gene; V was cut back by 0 bases and J by 5 bases. Germline V lookup: CDR1 KGHDR, CDR2 SFDVKD. The CDR3 loop spans 18 amino acids. The CDR3 region has the DNA TGTGCCACCAGTGATTTGCTGACAGGGGGTGGTAGTACCGGGGAGCTGTTTTTT. It codes for CATSDLLTGGGSTGELFF.

V gene TRBV11-2 combines with J gene TRBJ2-7; 7 positions match TRBD1. CDR3 size: 14 residues. Unmatched junction bases numbered 4, after V lost 5 bases and J lost 0 bases. CDR1 SGHAT and CDR2 FQNNGV come from the germline V gene. The CDR3 here is CASSPDRSSYEQYF. The CDR3 DNA reads as TGTGCCAGCAGCCCGGACAGGTCCTCCTACGAGCAGTACTTC.

The CDR3 is CASSPGLAGPDTQYF. The CDR3 bases are TGTGCCAGCAGTCCAGGACTAGCCGGGCCAGATACGCAGTATTTT. The chain is built from TRBV6-6 and TRBJ2-3; 8 bases align to TRBD2. CDR1 and CDR2 (germline): MNHNY, SVGAGI (reference sequence). J lost 4 bases, V lost 5 bases, and 8 bases had no gene match. The CDR3 loop spans 15 amino acids.

The chain joins TRBV7-6 to TRBJ2-3; D might be TRBD1 (6 bases). Per germline, CDR1 SGHVS and CDR2 FNYEAQ. CDR3 length: 14 residues. The V end was cut by 5 bases, the J end by 8 bases, with 17 bases between. CDR3 coding DNA: TGTGCCAGCAGCGGAATGGGGGCTGGTGTTACGCAGTATTTT. The encoded protein is CASSGMGAGVTQYF.

The gene calls are TRBV5-1 and TRBJ1-3, with D possibly TRBD1 on 5 matching bases. The V and J ends lost 1 base and 8 bases respectively, with 10 bases between them. The CDR3 totals 13 residues. Per the germline V gene, CDR1 is SGHRS and CDR2 is YFSETQ. The CDR3 nucleotides read TGCGCCAGCAGCTTGCAACCGGGGGACACCATATATTTT. This codes for CASSLQPGDTIYF.

V gene TRBV6-2 or TRBV6-3 combines with J gene TRBJ1-1; D unresolved. The length of the CDR3 is 14 residues. The V end lost 5 bases, the J end lost 4 bases, and 14 bases lay between the germline ends. Per germline, CDR1 MNHEY and CDR2 SVGEGT. Here the CDR3 reads CASSPPVKITEAFF. The CDR3 nucleotides are TGTGCCAGCAGTCCCCCGGTAAAGATCACTGAAGCTTTCTTT.

The chain is built from TRBV13 and TRBJ2-4; maybe TRBD2 (5 bases). The CDR3 runs 12 residues. Trimming removed 0 bases from V and 15 bases from J, with 12 bases in between. CDR1 is PRHDT and CDR2 is FYEKMQ in the germline V gene (reference sequence). The CDR3 spells CASSLGSSRGYF. DNA for the CDR3: TGTGCCAGCAGCTTAGGGTCATCTCGGGGGTACTTC.

Remarks on this clone: The sample contains more than one DNA sequence encoding this CDR3. The chain couples TRBV5-1 to TRBJ1-5; TRBD1 matches at 10 bases. Germline CDR1 is SGHRS and CDR2 is YFSETQ. V lost 4 bases to trimming and J lost 5 bases; unmatched junction nucleotides: 3. The CDR3 is made up of 14 amino acids. The CDR3 is CASSLGQGDQPQHF. The CDR3 coding sequence is TGCGCCAGCAGCCTTGGACAGGGGGATCAGCCCCAGCATTTT.

This clone occurred a few times. This rearrangement joins TRBV21-1 to TRBJ2-7; whether TRBD1, the table's D call, matches the DNA was not checked. TRBV21-1 is assigned pseudogene status. The CDR3 runs to 17 residues. CDR3 sequence (DNA): TGTGCCAGCAGCAAAGGGGATGGGCAGGGGACGACCTACGAGCAGTACTTC. It specifies CASSKGDGQGTTYEQYF.

This clone appeared a single time. The rearrangement uses TRBV4-3 and TRBJ1-6, with D perhaps matching TRBD1 (5 bases). Germline CDR1 reads LGHNA; CDR2 reads YSLEER. The CDR3 is made up of 17 amino acids. V lost 0 bases, J lost 7 bases, and 16 bases lay in between. The chain's CDR3 is CASSQDLVRQRNSPLHF. CDR3 nucleotides: TGCGCCAGCAGCCAAGATCTTGTCCGACAGCGCAATTCACCCCTCCACTTT.

The chain combines TRBV5-6 with TRBJ1-1; no clear D gene. Trimming pared 4 bases from V and 1 base from J, leaving 11 bases between. Germline V lookup: CDR1 SGHDT, CDR2 YYEEEE. The CDR3 is made up of 14 amino acids. The CDR3 region has the DNA TGTGCCAGCAGCCCCCTCGGAGGGAACACTGAAGCTTTCTTT. This translates into CASSPLGGNTEAFF.

A few counts support this clone. The rearrangement uses TRBV5-3 and TRBJ1-1; 7 bases line up with TRBD1. TRBV5-3 is recorded as an ORF, its role being uncertain. With V trimmed by 0 bases and J by 4 bases, 9 bases remained unmatched. The CDR3 has 16 amino acids. The CDR3: CARSLATRGSGTEAFF. The CDR3 bases are TGTGCCAGAAGCTTGGCTACCAGGGGGTCGGGCACTGAAGCTTTCTTT.

This sequence joins TRBV5-6 and TRBJ1-6, with no clear D. Germline CDR1 is SGHDT and CDR2 is YYEEEE. V lost 5 bases and J 9 bases, leaving 18 bases between the germline ends. The CDR3 is 15 amino acids. The CDR3 spells CASSSTGVEGSPLHF. CDR3 DNA: TGTGCCAGCAGTTCCACTGGGGTTGAGGGTTCACCCCTCCACTTT.

The genes are TRBV6-2 or TRBV6-3 and TRBJ1-2, with 8 bases matching TRBD1. This CDR3 has 14 amino acids. V shed 5 bases, J shed 4 bases, and the junction held 6 bases outside the gene matches. CDR1 and CDR2 (germline): MNHEY, SVGEGT. As DNA, the CDR3 is TGTGCCAGCAGTCCCGCCCAGGGGGCCTATGGCTACACCTTC. It encodes CASSPAQGAYGYTF.

This clone appeared once. V usage is TRBV18 and J usage is TRBJ1-1; D call uncertain. This CDR3 is built from 15 residues. Per the germline V gene, CDR1 is KGHSH and CDR2 is LQKENI. V shed 2 bases and J shed 0 bases, with 10 bases lying between them. The CDR3 nucleotides are TGTGCCAGCTCACCAACGGGAGCCATGAACACTGAAGCTTTCTTT. Its translation: CASSPTGAMNTEAFF.